These 29 T cell receptor beta chains came from one sample sequenced in a study of low-dose radiotherapy and immunotherapy resistance in tumors. Time point indicated: before trial treatment. Alpha- and beta-chain coverage of first-strand cDNA came from TRAV- and TRBV-specific primers. An approximately 19-cycle PCR with a constant-region primer and V-primer adapter amplified TCRs. MiXCR was run by TCRdb on the reads, yielding one entry per CDR3 protein. Of 75,000 to 95,000 distinct CDR3 sequences in the sample, more than 8% were seen once. Material: PBMCs, obtained before treatment. The receptors shown here come from a male donor with prostate cancer.

Many counts were recorded for this clonotype. The V call is TRBV18, the J call TRBJ2-7; possibly TRBD2 for D (5 bases). Germline V gives CDR1 KGHSH, CDR2 LQKENI. With 3 bases removed from V and 0 bases from J, the gap between germline ends came to 9 bases. This CDR3 region has 14 residues. The CDR3 protein is CASSPLASSYEQYF. The CDR3 coding sequence is TGTGCCAGCTCACCCCTAGCATCCTCCTACGAGCAGTACTTC.

This clonotype was counted ten times or more. The chain joins TRBV28 to TRBJ2-1; 8 bases map to TRBD1. Trimming at V came to 6 bases and at J to 0 bases, leaving 1 base not matched to a gene. Germline lookup yields CDR1 MDHEN and CDR2 SYDVKM. CDR3 length equals 14 residues. The CDR3 nucleotides read TGTGCCAGCAGGCAGGGGGCCTCCTACAATGAGCAGTTCTTC. It codes for CASRQGASYNEQFF.

This clonotype was observed at least ten times. The J gene is TRBJ2-7, the V gene TRBV23-1; weak D call: TRBD1 (5 bases). TRBV23-1 is an open reading frame, and its role is uncertain. This CDR3 is 17 amino acids long. The V and J ends lost 3 bases and 4 bases respectively, with 22 bases between them. The CDR3 DNA sequence: TGCGCCAGCAGTCACCATCAGACAGACCGTACAAAGTACGAGCAGTACTTC. It specifies CASSHHQTDRTKYEQYF.

V gene TRBV4-3 combines with J gene TRBJ2-7; tentatively, D is TRBD1 (5 bases). CDR3 length equals 14 residues. The V end lost 2 bases, the J end lost 1 base, and 9 bases lay between the germline ends. Germline-derived CDR1 and CDR2 are LGHNA and YSLEER. Written as DNA, the CDR3 is TGCGCCAGCAGCCAACAGGGAAGGTCCTACGAGCAGTACTTC. Encoded protein: CASSQQGRSYEQYF.

This clonotype was detected many times. The chain joins TRBV5-1 to TRBJ2-7; 10 positions match TRBD1. The germline V gene encodes CDR1 SGHRS and CDR2 YFSETQ. V dropped 4 bases and J dropped 2; count of bases not matched to a gene: 3. There are 14 residues in the CDR3. The DNA of the CDR3 is TGCGCCAGCAGCCGGGACAGGGGCCCCTACGAGCAGTACTTC. The encoded protein is CASSRDRGPYEQYF.

This clonotype was counted many times. The gene calls are TRBV28 and TRBJ1-5; D unclear. The CDR3 is made up of 11 amino acids. V lost 7 bases and J 7 bases, leaving 8 bases between the germline ends. CDR1 and CDR2 from the germline V gene are MDHEN and SYDVKM. In nucleotides, the CDR3 is TGTGCCAGCAATCGAGGGCAGCCCCAGCATTTT. This translates into CASNRGQPQHF. The full variable domain, completed using reference TRBV28 and TRBJ1-5, is DVKVTQSSRYLVKRTGEKVFLECVQDMDHENMFWYRQDPGLGLRLIYFSYDVKMKEKGDIPEGYSVSREKKERFSLILESASTNQTSMYLCASNRGQPQHFGDGTRLSIL.

This clonotype was counted ten times or more. The chain's CDR3 is CASSYSRQSLYGYTF. The CDR3 DNA sequence: TGTGCCAGCAGTTACTCGCGACAGTCCCTCTATGGCTACACCTTC. The chain links TRBV6-5 to TRBJ1-2; D may be TRBD1 (5 bases). The germline V gene encodes CDR1 MNHEY and CDR2 SVGAGI. CDR3 length equals 15 residues. V was cut by 0 bases and J by 4 bases, with 12 bases left in between.

This clonotype was seen at least ten times. J is TRBJ2-1 and V is TRBV7-6, with unresolved D. The CDR3 covers 13 residues. The V and J ends lost 6 bases and 8 bases respectively, with 14 bases between them. CDR1 is SGHVS, CDR2 FNYEAQ, per germline. This chain's CDR3 is CASRRTAGHEQFF. In nucleotides, the CDR3 is TGTGCCAGCAGGCGAACAGCAGGCCATGAGCAGTTCTTC.

This clonotype was observed many times. This chain links TRBV27 with TRBJ2-2; D is undetermined. The CDR3 covers 13 residues. Per germline, CDR1 MNHEY and CDR2 SMNVEV (reference sequence). V lost 3 bases and J 1 base, leaving 3 bases between the germline ends. CDR3 DNA sequence: TGTGCCAGCAGTTTTTTGAACACCGGGGAGCTGTTTTTT. This gives the protein CASSFLNTGELFF.

Many counts were recorded for this clonotype. The chain recombines TRBV5-5 with TRBJ2-3, with 9 bases that match TRBD2. Germline CDR1 reads SGHKS; CDR2 reads YYEKEE (reference sequence). This CDR3 region has 16 residues. The trim removed 4 bases at V and 3 bases at J, leaving 9 bases unmatched. CDR3 sequence (DNA): TGTGCCAGCAGCCCCGGTAGCGGGAGTATAACAGATACGCAGTATTTT. The encoded protein is CASSPGSGSITDTQYF.

This clonotype was seen at least ten times. This chain links TRBV27 with TRBJ1-1, with D tentatively TRBD1 (5 bases). V lost 5 bases to trimming and J lost 5 bases, with 15 bases between them. This CDR3 region has 14 residues. Germline lookup yields CDR1 MNHEY and CDR2 SMNVEV (reference sequence). CDR3 bases: TGTGCCAGCAGTAGTGGACATGGGAGGACTGAAGCTTTCTTT. Its translation is CASSSGHGRTEAFF.

This clonotype was seen many times. The chain combines TRBV27 with TRBJ1-5; D gene unclear. The length of the CDR3 is 15 residues. The germline CDR1 and CDR2 sequences are MNHEY and SMNVEV (reference sequence). Between the trimmed V and J ends, which lost 3 bases and 1 base, there was a span of 10 bases. The CDR3 here is CASSFDNGSNQPQHF. CDR3 nucleotide sequence: TGTGCCAGCAGTTTCGACAATGGGAGCAATCAGCCCCAGCATTTT.

This clonotype was observed a few times. V gene TRBV7-9 combines with J gene TRBJ2-3, with TRBD2 matching over 14 bases. The CDR3 contains 17 residues. The trim removed 5 bases at V and 3 bases at J, leaving 7 bases unmatched. The germline V gene has CDR1 SEHNR and CDR2 FQNEAQ (reference sequence). The CDR3 DNA reads as TGTGCCAGCAGCCCAGGACTAGCGGGAGGCCTTACAGATACGCAGTATTTT. It is translated as CASSPGLAGGLTDTQYF.

There are many counts of this clonotype. The rearrangement joins TRBV30 to TRBJ2-7, with TRBD2 as a possible D gene (5 bases). The CDR3 is 11 residues long. V was shortened by 3 bases and J by 4 bases, with 7 bases between the two germline ends. The germline V gene encodes CDR1 GTSNPN and CDR2 SVGIG (reference sequence). The CDR3, as DNA: TGTGCCTGGAGAAGGGAGTACGAGCAGTACTTC. Amino acid sequence: CAWRREYEQYF.

This clonotype was counted many times. V gene TRBV4-3 combines with J gene TRBJ2-7; D perhaps matches TRBD2 (5 bases). From germline, CDR1 is LGHNA and CDR2 YSLEER. V was trimmed by 0 bases and J by 2 bases, leaving 17 bases between them. CDR3 length: 17 amino acids. Here the CDR3 DNA reads TGCGCCAGCAGCCAAGATCAAAGAGGGTTTTTTCCCTACGAGCAGTACTTC. The encoded protein is CASSQDQRGFFPYEQYF.

This clonotype was observed at least ten times. The genes are TRBV6-5 and TRBJ2-7; 14 bases map to TRBD2. The V and J ends lost 8 bases and 7 bases, in that order; junction bases with no gene match: 13. The CDR3 is made up of 16 amino acids. The germline CDR1 and CDR2 sequences are MNHEY and SVGAGI. CDR3 in DNA: TGTGCCAGCCGACCTCGGGCGGGACTAGCGGGAGAAGAGCAGTACTTC. This codes for CASRPRAGLAGEEQYF.

A remark on this clonotype: The DNA is left out, because the CDR3 cannot be placed on it with certainty; the CDR3 is given as TCRdb lists it. The rearrangement joins TRBV9 to TRBJ2-7; the D call in the table, TRBD1, was not verified against the DNA. The germline V gene encodes CDR1 SGDLS and CDR2 YYNGEE. The CDR3 comprises 24 residues, both ends counted. CDR3 protein: CASTNQTSMYLCASAKGGRYEQYF.

This clonotype occurred many times. The chain uses TRBV19 and TRBJ2-1, with TRBD1 identical over 12 bases. The CDR3 runs 15 residues. V lost 5 bases, J lost 8 bases, and 7 bases stayed unmatched. Germline lookup yields CDR1 LNHDA and CDR2 SQIVND (reference sequence). The CDR3 spells CASSSRDRGLDEQFF. CDR3 sequence (DNA): TGTGCCAGTAGTTCCCGGGACAGGGGGCTAGATGAGCAGTTCTTC.

The table lists this clonotype with many counts. CDR3 loop: CASSFSSAPRETQYF. CDR3 sequence (DNA): TGTGCCAGCAGCTTTTCTAGCGCTCCGAGGGAGACCCAGTACTTC. The chain links TRBV7-2 to TRBJ2-5, with a weak D call TRBD2 (6 bases). In germline, CDR1 is SGHTA, CDR2 FQGNSA. This CDR3 has 15 residues. V lost 3 bases to trimming and J lost 5 bases, with 16 bases between them.

This clonotype was counted at least ten times. One end of the junction does not line up with germline, which may come from a read error. V is TRBV6-1 and J is TRBJ2-2; D may be TRBD1 (6 bases). There are 13 residues in the CDR3. Per germline, CDR1 MNHNS and CDR2 SASEGT. CDR3 DNA: TGTGCCAGCAGGGAAGGGGGCACCGGGGAGCTGTTTTTT. This gives the protein CASREGGTGELFF.

This clonotype appeared many times. The chain links TRBV2 to TRBJ1-4; D gene unclear. CDR1 and CDR2 from the germline V gene are SNHLY and FYNNEI. The V gene lost 9 bases and the J gene lost 4 bases, with 6 bases spanning the gap. This CDR3 has 11 amino acids. Written as DNA, the CDR3 is TGTGCCAGTGCCGGTAATGAAAAACTGTTTTTT. Translated, it gives CASAGNEKLFF.

With regard to this clonotype: A far larger clone is just one base off, so this is likely a read error. This chain uses TRBV5-3 with TRBJ2-1; D is tentatively TRBD1 or TRBD2 (5 bases each). TRBV5-3 is treated as an ORF (open reading frame) with a function not yet certain. The CDR3 runs 13 residues. The CDR3 nucleotides are TGTGCCAGCAGCTTGGGGACCGTAAATGAGCAGTTCTTC. It translates to CASSLGTVNEQFF.

This clonotype was counted ten times or more. CDR3 loop: CASSVQPGDEQFF. In DNA, the CDR3 is TGTGCCAGCAGCGTCCAGCCAGGGGATGAGCAGTTCTTC. The chain carries TRBV9 and TRBJ2-1; possibly TRBD1 for D (6 bases). Trimming took off 2 bases at V and 8 bases at J, with 11 bases between the two ends. The germline CDR1 and CDR2 sequences are SGDLS and YYNGEE. The CDR3 is made up of 13 amino acids.

This clonotype was seen at least ten times. The rearrangement uses TRBV16 and TRBJ2-1; unclear D gene. Trimming removed 1 base at V and 0 bases at J, with 7 bases between. CDR1 is KGHSY, CDR2 FQNENV, per germline. This CDR3 comprises 15 residues. CDR3 bases: TGTGCCAGCAGCCAATACGGAAGCTCCTACAATGAGCAGTTCTTC. Its translation is CASSQYGSSYNEQFF.

This clonotype was picked up many times. This chain links TRBV5-5 with TRBJ1-6; the D gene is possibly TRBD1 (5 bases). This CDR3 spans 17 amino acids. CDR1 SGHKS and CDR2 YYEKEE come from the germline V gene (reference sequence). V lost 1 base and J 7 bases, leaving 18 bases between the germline ends. The CDR3 spells CASSLFRQGRENSPLHF. Written as DNA, the CDR3 is TGTGCCAGCAGCTTGTTCCGTCAGGGCAGAGAAAATTCACCCCTCCACTTT.

This clonotype was counted at least ten times. The chain uses TRBV4-3 and TRBJ2-2; the D is unclear. The germline gives CDR1 LGHNA, CDR2 YSLEER. V was clipped by 0 bases and J by 4 bases, with 6 bases between them. CDR3 size: 14 residues. The CDR3 DNA reads as TGCGCCAGCAGCCAAGACACTTTCACCGGGGAGCTGTTTTTT. This codes for CASSQDTFTGELFF.

This clonotype was found many times. The chain carries TRBV24-1 and TRBJ2-1, with TRBD1 identical over 7 bases. V lost 3 bases to trimming and J lost 4 bases; unmatched junction nucleotides: 11. Germline lookup yields CDR1 KGHDR and CDR2 SFDVKD. There are 17 residues in the CDR3. CDR3 sequence reads: CATSDDRPGQTYNEQFF. CDR3 nucleotide sequence: TGTGCCACCAGTGATGACAGGCCGGGACAGACTTACAATGAGCAGTTCTTC.

This clonotype was found many times. The chain is built from TRBV10-3 and TRBJ1-2; D perhaps matches TRBD1 (6 bases). Germline CDR1 ENHRY, CDR2 SYGVKD. This CDR3 has 18 residues. Trimming left V 3 bases short and J 3 bases short, with 23 bases between. CDR3 bases: TGTGCCATCAGTGACCTCAACGCCCCGACAGGTTCCTACTATGGCTACACCTTC. Protein product: CAISDLNAPTGSYYGYTF.

This clonotype was counted many times. The chain uses TRBV7-9 and TRBJ2-7; 8 bases match TRBD1. From germline, CDR1 is SEHNR and CDR2 FQNEAQ (reference sequence). The CDR3 loop spans 13 amino acids. V gave up 4 bases and J gave up 1 base; unmatched junction bases: 0. Here the CDR3 reads CASSYRGSYEQYF. CDR3 DNA: TGTGCCAGCAGCTACAGGGGGTCCTACGAGCAGTACTTC.